These 5 T cell receptor beta chains were sequenced from one sample in a study of cytomegalovirus exposure and HLA in healthy donors. The study ran its PCR with 60 Vbeta and 13 Jbeta primers. The protocol was immunoSEQ multiplex PCR, while the TCRdb copy is restricted to in-frame clones and leaves out a portion. Of about 130,000 clones in the sample, roughly 80% are singletons; the top ten hold 1%. The sequenced material came from PBMCs. These receptors all come from a middle-aged man in good health and CMV-seronegative.

In this sample, this clone turned up once. The rearrangement uses TRBV30 and TRBJ1-3; 7 nucleotides align to TRBD1. CDR3 length: 14 residues. Germline lookup yields CDR1 GTSNPN and CDR2 SVGIG (reference sequence). V trimming: 3 bases; J trimming: 2 bases; junction bases outside the gene matches: 4. CDR3 DNA sequence: TGTGCCTGGAGCGGACAGGCGGCTGGAAACACCATATATTTT. It codes for CAWSGQAAGNTIYF.

This chain connects TRBV2 to TRBJ1-1; tentative D call: TRBD1 (6 bases). The CDR3 has 12 residues. The V gene lost 4 bases and the J gene lost 5 bases, with 8 bases spanning the gap. Germline CDR1 reads SNHLY; CDR2 reads FYNNEI. CDR3 in amino acids: CASSAQGTEAFF. CDR3 nucleotides: TGTGCCAGCAGTGCACAGGGAACTGAAGCTTTCTTT.

The CDR3 DNA sequence: TGTGCCAGTAGGCGCGGGACTAGCGGGGGCTACAATGAGCAGTTCTTC. Its protein product is CASRRGTSGGYNEQFF. The V gene is TRBV19, the J gene TRBJ2-1; TRBD2 agrees at 14 bases. V dropped 6 bases and J dropped 3; count of bases not matched to a gene: 4. This CDR3 region has 16 residues. CDR1 and CDR2 from the germline V gene are LNHDA and SQIVND (reference sequence).

The sample holds a few counts of this clone. This chain connects TRBV2 to TRBJ2-7, with no clear D. There are 14 residues in the CDR3. CDR1 is SNHLY and CDR2 is FYNNEI in the germline V gene. V lost 2 bases and J 2 bases, leaving 10 bases between the germline ends. The CDR3 nucleotides are TGTGCCAGCAGTGAAACTCCAGGCACCTACGAGCAGTACTTC. Protein sequence: CASSETPGTYEQYF.

V and J are TRBV4-1 and TRBJ2-3, with TRBD2 identical over 10 bases. The CDR3 totals 18 residues. The V segment lost 1 base and the J segment 4 bases; nucleotides outside the gene matches: 11. The germline V gene has CDR1 MGHRA and CDR2 YSYEKL. The CDR3 DNA reads TGCGCCAGCAGCCAAGGCCTAGCGGGAGTAGGGGCCCCAGATACGCAGTATTTT. This codes for CASSQGLAGVGAPDTQYF.